This T cell receptor (beta chain) was captured by sequencing in a study of blood T cell repertoires in COVID-19. Study-level background: Some COVID-19 samples were acute and others convalescent; all came from the United States, Italy and Spain. From T cells, B-cell-depleted T cells, or PBMCs came the material, which was cDNA or gDNA.

This clone has just a few counts. Under the authors' procedure: How many nucleated cells were present was estimated from reference gene primer amplification. Using immunoSEQ multiplex PCR, the repertoire was profiled, and TCRdb retains in-frame clones only, with some absent. That table furnishes V, J and clone size, whereas the DNA furnished D and trimming. The repertoire has under 40,000 clones, around nine tenths of them found once; the top ten carry 34%. Sequenced input: peripheral blood. This clonotype originated in a man aged 70-80 years with active COVID-19.

In DNA, the CDR3 is TGTGCCAGCAGCTCGGACAGAGTAAACGCGAGTAATGAAAAACTGTTTTTT. The encoded protein is CASSSDRVNASNEKLFF. This chain uses TRBV12-1 with TRBJ1-4; TRBD1, the D gene given by the table, was not confirmed from the DNA. TRBV12-1 is a pseudogene segment. The CDR3 contains 17 residues.